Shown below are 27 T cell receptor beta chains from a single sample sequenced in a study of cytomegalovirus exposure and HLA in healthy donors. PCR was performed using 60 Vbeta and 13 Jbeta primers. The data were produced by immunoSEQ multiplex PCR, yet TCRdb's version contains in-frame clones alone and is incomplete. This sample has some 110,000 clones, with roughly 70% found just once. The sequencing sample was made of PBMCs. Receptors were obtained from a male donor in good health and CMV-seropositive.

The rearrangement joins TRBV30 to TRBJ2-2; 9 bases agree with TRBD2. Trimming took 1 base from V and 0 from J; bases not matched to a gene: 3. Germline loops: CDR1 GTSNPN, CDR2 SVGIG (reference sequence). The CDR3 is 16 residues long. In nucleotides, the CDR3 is TGTGCCTGGAGTGCGACTAGCGGAGCGAACACCGGGGAGCTGTTTTTT. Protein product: CAWSATSGANTGELFF.

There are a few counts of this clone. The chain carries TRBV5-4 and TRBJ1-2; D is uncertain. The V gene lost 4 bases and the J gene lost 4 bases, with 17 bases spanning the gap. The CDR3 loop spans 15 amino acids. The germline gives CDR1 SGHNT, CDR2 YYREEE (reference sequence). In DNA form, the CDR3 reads TGTGCCAGCAGCGATAACAGCTTCGCGGGCTATGGCTACACCTTC. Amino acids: CASSDNSFAGYGYTF. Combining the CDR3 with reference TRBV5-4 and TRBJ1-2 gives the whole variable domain ETGVTQSPTHLIKTRGQQVTLRCSSQSGHNTVSWYQQALGQGPQFIFQYYREEENGRGNFPPRFSGLQFPNYSSELNVNALELDDSALYLCASSDNSFAGYGYTFGSGTRLTVV.

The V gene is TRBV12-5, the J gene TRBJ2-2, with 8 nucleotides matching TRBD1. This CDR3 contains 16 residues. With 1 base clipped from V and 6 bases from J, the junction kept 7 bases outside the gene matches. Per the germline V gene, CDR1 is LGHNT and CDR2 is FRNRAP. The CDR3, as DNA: TGTGCTAGTGGTTTGGGACAGGGGAATGGAGCCGGGGAGCTGTTTTTT. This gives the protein CASGLGQGNGAGELFF.

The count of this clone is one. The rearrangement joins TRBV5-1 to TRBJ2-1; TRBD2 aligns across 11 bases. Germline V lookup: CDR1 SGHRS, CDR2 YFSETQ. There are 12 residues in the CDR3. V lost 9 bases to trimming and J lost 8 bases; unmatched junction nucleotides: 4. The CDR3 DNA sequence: TGCGCCACCGGGGGACTAGCGGATGAGCAGTTCTTC. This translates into CATGGLADEQFF.

CDR3 amino acids: CASSFTGGKGNQPQHF. CDR3 sequence (DNA): TGTGCCAGCAGCTTCACCGGAGGGAAGGGCAATCAGCCCCAGCATTTT. J is TRBJ1-5 and V is TRBV11-2; D gene ambiguous. Per the germline V gene, CDR1 is SGHAT and CDR2 is FQNNGV. The ends were cut back, 3 bases at V and 2 bases at J, with 14 bases in the middle. This CDR3 has 16 amino acids.

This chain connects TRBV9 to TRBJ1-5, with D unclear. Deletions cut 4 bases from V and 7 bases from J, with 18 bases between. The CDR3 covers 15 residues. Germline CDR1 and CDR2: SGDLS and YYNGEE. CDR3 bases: TGTGCCAGCAGCCCAAGCGGACTGACGGGACAGCCCCAGCATTTT. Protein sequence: CASSPSGLTGQPQHF. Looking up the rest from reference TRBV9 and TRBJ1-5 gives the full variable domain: DSGVTQTPKHLITATGQRVTLRCSPRSGDLSVYWYQQSLDQGLQFLIQYYNGEERAKGNILERFSAQQFPDLHSELNLSSLELGDSALYFCASSPSGLTGQPQHFGDGTRLSIL.

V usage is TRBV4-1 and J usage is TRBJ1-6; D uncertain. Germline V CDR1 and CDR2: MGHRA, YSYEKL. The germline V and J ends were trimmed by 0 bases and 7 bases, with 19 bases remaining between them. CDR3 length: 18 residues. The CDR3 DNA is TGCGCCAGCAGCCAAGATCCAAGCGCCGCTAATGTAAATTCACCCCTCCACTTT. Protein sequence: CASSQDPSAANVNSPLHF.

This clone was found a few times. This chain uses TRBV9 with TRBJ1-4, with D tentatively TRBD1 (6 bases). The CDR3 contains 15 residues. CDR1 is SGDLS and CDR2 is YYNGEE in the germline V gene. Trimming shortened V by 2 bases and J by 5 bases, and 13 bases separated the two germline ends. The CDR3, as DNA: TGTGCCAGCAGCGTCCTACAGGGAGTCAATGAAAAACTGTTTTTT. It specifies CASSVLQGVNEKLFF.

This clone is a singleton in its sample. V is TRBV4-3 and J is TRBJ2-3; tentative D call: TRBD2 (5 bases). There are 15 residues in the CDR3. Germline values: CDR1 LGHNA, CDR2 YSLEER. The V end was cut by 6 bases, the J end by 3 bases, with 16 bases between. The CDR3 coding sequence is TGCGCCAGCAGTTTTTCAGCGGAGGCAACAGATACGCAGTATTTT. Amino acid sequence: CASSFSAEATDTQYF.

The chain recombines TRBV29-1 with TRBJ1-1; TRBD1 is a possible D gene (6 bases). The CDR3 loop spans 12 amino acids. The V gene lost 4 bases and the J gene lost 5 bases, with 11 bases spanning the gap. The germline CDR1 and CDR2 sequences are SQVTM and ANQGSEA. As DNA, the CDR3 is TGCAGCGTTGGCTCAGGGGCAACTGAAGCTTTCTTT. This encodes CSVGSGATEAFF. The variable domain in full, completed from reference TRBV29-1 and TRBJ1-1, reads SAVISQKPSRDICQRGTSLTIQCQVDSQVTMMFWYRQQPGQSLTLIATANQGSEATYESGFVIDKFPISRPNLTFSTLTVSNMSPEDSSIYLCSVGSGATEAFFGQGTRLTVV.

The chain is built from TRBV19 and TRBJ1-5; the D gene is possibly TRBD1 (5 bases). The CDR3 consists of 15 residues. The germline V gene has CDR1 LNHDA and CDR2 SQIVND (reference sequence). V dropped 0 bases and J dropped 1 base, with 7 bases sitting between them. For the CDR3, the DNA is TGTGCCAGTAGTATAGATCGGGGGAGCAATCAGCCCCAGCATTTT. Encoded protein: CASSIDRGSNQPQHF. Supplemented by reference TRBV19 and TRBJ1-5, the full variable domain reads DGGITQSPKYLFRKEGQNVTLSCEQNLNHDAMYWYRQDPGQGLRLIYYSQIVNDFQKGDIAEGYSVSREKKESFPLTVTSAQKNPTAFYLCASSIDRGSNQPQHFGDGTRLSIL.

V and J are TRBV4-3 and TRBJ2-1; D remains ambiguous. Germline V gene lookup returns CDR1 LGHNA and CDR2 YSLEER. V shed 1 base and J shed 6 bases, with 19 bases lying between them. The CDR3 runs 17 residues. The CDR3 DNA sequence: TGCGCCAGCAGCCAAGCCATCGGAACAAGCGCCCCCAATGAGCAGTTCTTC. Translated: CASSQAIGTSAPNEQFF.

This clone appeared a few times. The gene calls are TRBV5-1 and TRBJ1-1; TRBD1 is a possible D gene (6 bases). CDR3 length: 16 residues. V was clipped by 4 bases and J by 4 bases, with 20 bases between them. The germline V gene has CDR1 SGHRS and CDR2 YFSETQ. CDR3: CASSQVGGGKGTEAFF. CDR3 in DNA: TGCGCCAGCAGCCAGGTTGGGGGGGGCAAAGGCACTGAAGCTTTCTTT.

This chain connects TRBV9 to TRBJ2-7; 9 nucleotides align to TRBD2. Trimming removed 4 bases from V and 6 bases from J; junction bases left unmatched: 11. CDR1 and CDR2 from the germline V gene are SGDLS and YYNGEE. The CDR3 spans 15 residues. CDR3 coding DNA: TGTGCCAGCAGCCGGGTCGGGACTAGCTCCCTCGAGCAGTACTTC. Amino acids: CASSRVGTSSLEQYF.

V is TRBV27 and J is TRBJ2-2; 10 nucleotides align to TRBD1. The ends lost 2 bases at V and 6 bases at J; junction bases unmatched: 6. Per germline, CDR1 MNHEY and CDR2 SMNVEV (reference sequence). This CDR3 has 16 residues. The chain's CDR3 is CASSLDGTGVAGELFF. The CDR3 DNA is TGTGCCAGCAGTTTAGATGGGACAGGGGTGGCCGGGGAGCTGTTTTTT.

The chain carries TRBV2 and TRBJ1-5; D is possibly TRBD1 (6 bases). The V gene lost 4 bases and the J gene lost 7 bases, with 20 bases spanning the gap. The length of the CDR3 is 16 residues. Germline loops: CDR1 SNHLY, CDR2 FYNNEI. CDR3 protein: CASSVPYREGNQPQHF. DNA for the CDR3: TGTGCCAGCAGTGTCCCTTACAGGGAGGGAAACCAGCCCCAGCATTTT.

In nucleotides, the CDR3 is TGCGCCAGCACCCGGACAGGGGTAATGCCTACGCAGTATTTT. The encoded protein is CASTRTGVMPTQYF. The chain uses TRBV5-1 and TRBJ2-3; 9 nucleotides line up with TRBD1. The CDR3 sequence is 14 residues long. J lost 8 bases, V lost 6 bases, and 10 bases had no gene match. Per the germline V gene, CDR1 is SGHRS and CDR2 is YFSETQ.

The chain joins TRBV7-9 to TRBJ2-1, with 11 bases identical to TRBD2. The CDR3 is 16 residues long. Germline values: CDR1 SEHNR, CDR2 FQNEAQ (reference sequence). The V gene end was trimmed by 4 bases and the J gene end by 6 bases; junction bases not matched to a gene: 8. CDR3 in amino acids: CASSWVPGLAANEQFF. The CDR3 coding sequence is TGTGCCAGCAGCTGGGTACCGGGACTAGCGGCCAATGAGCAGTTCTTC.

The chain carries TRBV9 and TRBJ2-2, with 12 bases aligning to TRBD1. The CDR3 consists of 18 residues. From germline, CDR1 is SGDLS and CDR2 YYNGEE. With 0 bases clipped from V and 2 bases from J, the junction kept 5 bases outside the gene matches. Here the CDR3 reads CASSVGVGTGGNTGELFF. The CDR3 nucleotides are TGTGCCAGCAGCGTAGGGGTTGGGACAGGGGGCAACACCGGGGAGCTGTTTTTT.

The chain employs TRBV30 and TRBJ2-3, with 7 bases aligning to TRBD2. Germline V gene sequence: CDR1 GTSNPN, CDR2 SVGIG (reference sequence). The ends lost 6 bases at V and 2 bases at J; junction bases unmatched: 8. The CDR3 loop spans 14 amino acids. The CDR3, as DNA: TGTGCCTGCCAGAGCGGGGACCACACAGATACGCAGTATTTT. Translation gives CACQSGDHTDTQYF.

CDR3 protein: CASTPKDSWVSDTQYF. The CDR3 DNA sequence: TGCGCCAGCACCCCTAAGGACAGTTGGGTCTCAGATACGCAGTATTTT. This rearrangement joins TRBV10-1 to TRBJ2-3; a weak D match, TRBD1 (6 bases). With 7 bases removed from V and 4 bases from J, the gap between germline ends came to 21 bases. CDR3 length: 16 amino acids. The germline V gene encodes CDR1 WNHNN and CDR2 SYGVQD (reference sequence).

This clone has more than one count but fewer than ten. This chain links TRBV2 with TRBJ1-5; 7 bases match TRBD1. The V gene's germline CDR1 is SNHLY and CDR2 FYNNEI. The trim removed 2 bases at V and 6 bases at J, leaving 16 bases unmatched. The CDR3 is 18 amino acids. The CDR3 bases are TGTGCCAGCAGTGAATCCATGGGTTTACAGGGGTCGAGTCAGCCCCAGCATTTT. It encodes CASSESMGLQGSSQPQHF.

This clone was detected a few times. The CDR3 DNA is TGTGCCAGCAGCCCCTTAGCGGGGGTTACTCCCTACGAGCAGTACTTC. Protein: CASSPLAGVTPYEQYF. The V and J genes are TRBV4-2 and TRBJ2-7, with TRBD2 matching over 9 bases. The V segment lost 4 bases and the J segment 2 bases; nucleotides outside the gene matches: 9. The CDR3 is 16 residues long. The germline V gene encodes CDR1 LGHNA and CDR2 YNFKEQ.

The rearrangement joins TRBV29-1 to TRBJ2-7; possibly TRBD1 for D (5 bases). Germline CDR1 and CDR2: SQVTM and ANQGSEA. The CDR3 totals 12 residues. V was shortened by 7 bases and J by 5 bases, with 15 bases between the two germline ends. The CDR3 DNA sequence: TGCAGCGCCTGCAGGGTTGACAACGAGCAGTACTTC. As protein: CSACRVDNEQYF.

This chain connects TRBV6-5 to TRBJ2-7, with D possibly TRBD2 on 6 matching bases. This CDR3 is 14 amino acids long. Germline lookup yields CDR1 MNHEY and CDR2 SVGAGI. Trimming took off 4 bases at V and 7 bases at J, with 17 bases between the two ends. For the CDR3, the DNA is TGTGCCAGCAGTTCCACCGGGACTGTAAGGGAGCAGTACTTC. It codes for CASSSTGTVREQYF.

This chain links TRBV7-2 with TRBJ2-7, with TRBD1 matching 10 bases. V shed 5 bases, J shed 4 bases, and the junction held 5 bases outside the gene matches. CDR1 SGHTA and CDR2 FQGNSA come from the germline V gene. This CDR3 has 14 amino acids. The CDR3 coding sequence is TGTGCCAGCAGCCGGGACAGGGGTCCTTACGAGCAGTACTTC. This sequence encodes CASSRDRGPYEQYF.

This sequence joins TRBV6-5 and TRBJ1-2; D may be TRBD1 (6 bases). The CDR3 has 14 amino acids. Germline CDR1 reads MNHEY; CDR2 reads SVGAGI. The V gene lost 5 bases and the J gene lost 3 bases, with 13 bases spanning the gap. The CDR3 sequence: CASSPTGMDYGYTF. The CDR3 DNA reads TGTGCCAGCAGTCCCACAGGGATGGACTATGGCTACACCTTC.